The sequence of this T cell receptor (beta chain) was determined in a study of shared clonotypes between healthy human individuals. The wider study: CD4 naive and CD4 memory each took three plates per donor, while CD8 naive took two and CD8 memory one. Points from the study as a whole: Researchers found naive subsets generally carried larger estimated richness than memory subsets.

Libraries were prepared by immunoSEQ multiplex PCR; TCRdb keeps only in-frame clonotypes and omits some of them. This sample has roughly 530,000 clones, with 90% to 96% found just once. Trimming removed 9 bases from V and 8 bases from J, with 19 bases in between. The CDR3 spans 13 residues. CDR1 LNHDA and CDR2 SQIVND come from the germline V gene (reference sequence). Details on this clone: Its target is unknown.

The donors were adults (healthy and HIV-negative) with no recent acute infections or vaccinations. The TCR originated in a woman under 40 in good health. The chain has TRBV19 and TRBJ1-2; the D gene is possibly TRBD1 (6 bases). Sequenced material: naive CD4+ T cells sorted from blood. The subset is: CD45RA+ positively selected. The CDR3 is CASQPGVTRGYTF. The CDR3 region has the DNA TGTGCCAGCCAACCAGGGGTAACAAGGGGCTACACCTTC.